This paragraph reports one T cell receptor (beta chain). This sample was included in a study of blood T cell repertoires in COVID-19. The wider study: From the United States, Italy and Spain came samples of acute and convalescent COVID-19. PBMCs, B-cell-depleted T cells, or T cells provided the cDNA or gDNA that made up the material.

Per the study methods: Nucleated cell number was recorded as an estimate derived from reference gene primer amplification. Libraries were prepared by immunoSEQ multiplex PCR; TCRdb keeps only in-frame clonotypes and omits some of them. D and trimming were read from the DNA, whereas the V and J calls and clone size are those reported in that table. This table holds a few hundred thousand clones, around four fifths found once. Trimming removed 7 bases from V and 5 bases from J, with 20 bases in between. CDR3 length: 15 amino acids. CDR1 and CDR2 (germline): SNHLY, FYNNEI. The receptor was derived from a young man with active or convalescent COVID-19. The sequencing input was peripheral blood. This rearrangement joins TRBV2 to TRBJ1-1, with D possibly TRBD1 on 5 matching bases. In DNA form, the CDR3 reads TGTGCCAGCAAGGGGATTTGGGGGGTGGAAACTGAAGCTTTCTTT. Protein: CASKGIWGVETEAFF.